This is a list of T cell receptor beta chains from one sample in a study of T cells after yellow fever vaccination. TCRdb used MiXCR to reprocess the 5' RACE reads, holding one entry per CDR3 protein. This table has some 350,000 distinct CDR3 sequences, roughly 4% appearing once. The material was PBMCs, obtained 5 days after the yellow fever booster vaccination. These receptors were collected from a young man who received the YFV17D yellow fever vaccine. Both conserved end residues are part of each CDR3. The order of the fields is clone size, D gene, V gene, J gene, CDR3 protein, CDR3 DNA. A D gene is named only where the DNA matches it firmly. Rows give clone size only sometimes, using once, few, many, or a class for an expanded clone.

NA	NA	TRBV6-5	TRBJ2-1	CASSYSRAGNEQFF	TGTGCCAGCAGTTACTCGAGGGCGGGCAATGAGCAGTTCTTC
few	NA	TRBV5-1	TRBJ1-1	CASSLYEGVNTEAFF	TGCGCCAGCAGCTTGTATGAGGGGGTGAACACTGAAGCTTTCTTT
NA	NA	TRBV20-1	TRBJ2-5	CSANGQETQYF	TGCAGTGCTAACGGCCAAGAGACCCAGTACTTC
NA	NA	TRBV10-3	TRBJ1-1	CAIGKKTDTEAFF	TGTGCCATCGGGAAGAAGACCGACACTGAAGCTTTCTTT
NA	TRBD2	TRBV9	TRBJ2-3	CASSLWTSGGADTQYF	TGTGCCAGCAGCCTCTGGACTAGCGGGGGCGCAGATACGCAGTATTTT
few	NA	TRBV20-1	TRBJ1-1	CSAPTRAGAFF	TGCAGTGCTCCCACCAGGGCTGGGGCTTTCTTT
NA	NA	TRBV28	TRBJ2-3	CASGPFSDTQYF	TGTGCCAGCGGCCCCTTTTCGGATACGCAGTATTTT
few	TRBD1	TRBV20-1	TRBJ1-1	CSARRDRGHAEAFF	TGCAGTGCTAGACGAGACAGGGGGCATGCTGAAGCTTTCTTT
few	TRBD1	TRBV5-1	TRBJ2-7	CASRGQGLPYEQYF	TGCGCCAGCAGGGGACAGGGACTCCCCTACGAGCAGTACTTC
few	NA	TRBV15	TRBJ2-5	CATSSRQPQETQYF	TGTGCCACCAGCAGCCGACAGCCGCAAGAGACCCAGTACTTC
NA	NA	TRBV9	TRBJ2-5	CASNSPGSGQETQYF	TGTGCCAGCAACTCACCGGGAAGCGGACAGGAGACCCAGTACTTC
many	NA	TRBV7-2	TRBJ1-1	CASSLGPARTEAFF	TGTGCCAGCAGCTTGGGGCCGGCGCGAACTGAAGCTTTCTTT
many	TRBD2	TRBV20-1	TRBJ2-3	CSASLLAGGGTDTQYF	TGCAGTGCTAGCCTACTAGCGGGGGGAGGCACAGATACGCAGTATTTT
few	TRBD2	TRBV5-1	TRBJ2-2	CASSSNTGGPETGELFF	TGCGCCAGCAGCTCAAACACGGGGGGGCCGGAGACCGGGGAGCTGTTTTTT
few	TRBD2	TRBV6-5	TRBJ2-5	CASRSLAGGFQETQYF	TGTGCCAGCAGATCTCTAGCGGGGGGCTTCCAAGAGACCCAGTACTTC
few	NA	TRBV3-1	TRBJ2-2	CASSHWGPNTGELFF	TGTGCCAGCAGCCACTGGGGTCCGAACACCGGGGAGCTGTTTTTT
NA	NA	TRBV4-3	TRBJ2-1	CASSQDLGDNEQFF	TGCGCCAGCAGCCAAGATCTCGGTGACAATGAGCAGTTCTTC
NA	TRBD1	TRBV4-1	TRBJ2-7	CASSHQGPGTEAYEQYF	TGCGCCAGCAGCCACCAAGGCCCCGGGACAGAAGCCTACGAGCAGTACTTC
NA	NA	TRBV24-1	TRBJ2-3	CATSDTGPRGTQYF	TGTGCCACCAGTGATACGGGACCCCGCGGTACGCAGTATTTT
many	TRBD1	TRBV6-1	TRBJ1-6	CAGGQPDNSPLHF	TGTGCCGGGGGACAGCCTGATAATTCACCCCTCCACTTT
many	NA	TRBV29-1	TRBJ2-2	CSVTRGTGELFF	TGCAGCGTTACCCGGGGCACCGGGGAGCTGTTTTTT
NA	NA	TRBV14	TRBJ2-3	CASSPKGGIGDTQYF	TGTGCCAGCAGCCCAAAAGGGGGTATCGGAGATACGCAGTATTTT
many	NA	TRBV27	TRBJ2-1	CASSTPPLALSYNEQFF	TGTGCCAGCAGTACCCCACCCCTAGCGCTCTCCTACAATGAGCAGTTCTTC
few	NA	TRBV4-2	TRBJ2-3	CASSQDQQGGTQYF	TGTGCCAGCAGCCAAGACCAGCAGGGTGGTACGCAGTATTTT
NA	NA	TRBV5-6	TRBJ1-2	CASSLASGTGYTF	TGTGCCAGCAGCTTGGCCTCAGGGACCGGCTACACCTTC
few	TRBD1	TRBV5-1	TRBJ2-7	CASSSPGTGVYEQYF	TGCGCCAGCAGCTCACCCGGGACAGGGGTCTACGAGCAGTACTTC
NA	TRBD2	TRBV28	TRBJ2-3	CASSHLLLTSGLPHTQYF	TGTGCCAGCAGTCATCTCCTCTTGACTAGCGGACTACCCCATACGCAGTATTTT
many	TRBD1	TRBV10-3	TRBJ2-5	CAISGWTGGTETQYF	TGTGCCATCAGTGGATGGACAGGGGGGACGGAGACCCAGTACTTC
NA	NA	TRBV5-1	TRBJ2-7	CASSILPGASYEQYF	TGCGCCAGCAGCATACTTCCGGGGGCCTCCTACGAGCAGTACTTC
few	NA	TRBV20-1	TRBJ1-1	CSARGADGHMNTEAFF	TGCAGTGCTAGAGGGGCGGACGGCCACATGAACACTGAAGCTTTCTTT
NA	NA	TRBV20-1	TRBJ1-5	CSARYRNTHQPQHF	TGCAGTGCTAGATATAGAAATACCCATCAGCCCCAGCATTTT
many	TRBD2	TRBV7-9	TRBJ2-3	CASSLPPGLAGKGDTQYF	TGTGCCAGCAGCTTACCTCCGGGACTAGCGGGGAAGGGAGATACGCAGTATTTT
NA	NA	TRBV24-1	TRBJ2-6	CATSPSSGANVLTF	TGTGCCACCAGTCCCAGCTCTGGGGCCAACGTCCTGACTTTC
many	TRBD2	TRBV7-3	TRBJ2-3	CASSLREADTQYF	TGTGCCAGCAGCTTACGGGAGGCAGATACGCAGTATTTT
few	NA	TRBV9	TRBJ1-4	CASSARHGGATNEKLFF	TGTGCCAGCAGCGCCCGACATGGAGGAGCAACTAATGAAAAACTGTTTTTT
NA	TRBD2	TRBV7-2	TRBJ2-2	CASSLVGSGGAVGELFF	TGTGCCAGCAGCTTAGTGGGTAGCGGGGGGGCCGTCGGGGAGCTGTTTTTT
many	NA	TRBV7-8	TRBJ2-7	CASSQGPYEQYF	TGTGCCAGCTCTCAGGGACCCTACGAGCAGTACTTC